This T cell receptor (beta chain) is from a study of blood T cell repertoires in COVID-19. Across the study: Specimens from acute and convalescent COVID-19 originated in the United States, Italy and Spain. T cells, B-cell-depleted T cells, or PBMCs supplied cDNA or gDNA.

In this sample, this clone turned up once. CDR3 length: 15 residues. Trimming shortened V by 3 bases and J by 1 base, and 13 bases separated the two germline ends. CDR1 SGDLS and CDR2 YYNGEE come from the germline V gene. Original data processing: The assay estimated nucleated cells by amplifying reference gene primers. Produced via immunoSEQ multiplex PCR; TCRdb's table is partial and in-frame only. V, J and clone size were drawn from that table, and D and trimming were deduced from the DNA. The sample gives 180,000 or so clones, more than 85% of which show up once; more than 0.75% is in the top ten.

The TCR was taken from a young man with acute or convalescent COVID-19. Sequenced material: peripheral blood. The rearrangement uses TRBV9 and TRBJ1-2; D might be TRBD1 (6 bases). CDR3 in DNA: TGTGCCAGCAGCGGAATAGGGGGAGATAACTATGGCTACACCTTC. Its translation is CASSGIGGDNYGYTF. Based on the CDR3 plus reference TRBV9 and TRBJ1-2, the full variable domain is DSGVTQTPKHLITATGQRVTLRCSPRSGDLSVYWYQQSLDQGLQFLIQYYNGEERAKGNILERFSAQQFPDLHSELNLSSLELGDSALYFCASSGIGGDNYGYTFGSGTRLTVV.